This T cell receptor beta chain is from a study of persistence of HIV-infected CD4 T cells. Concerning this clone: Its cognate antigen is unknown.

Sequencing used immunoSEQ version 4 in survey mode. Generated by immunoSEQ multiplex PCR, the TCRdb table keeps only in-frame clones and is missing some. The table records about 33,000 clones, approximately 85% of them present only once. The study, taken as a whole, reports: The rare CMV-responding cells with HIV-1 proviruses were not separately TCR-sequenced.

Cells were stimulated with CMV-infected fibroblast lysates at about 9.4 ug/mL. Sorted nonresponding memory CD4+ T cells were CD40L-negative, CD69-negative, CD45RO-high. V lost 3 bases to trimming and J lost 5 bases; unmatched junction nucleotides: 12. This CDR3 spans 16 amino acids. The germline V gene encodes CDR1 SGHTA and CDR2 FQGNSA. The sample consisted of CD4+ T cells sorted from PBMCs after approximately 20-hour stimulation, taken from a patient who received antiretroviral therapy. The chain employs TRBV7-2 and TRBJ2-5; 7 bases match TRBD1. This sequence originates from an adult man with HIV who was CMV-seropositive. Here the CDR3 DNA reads TGTGCCAGCAGCTTCGAAGTTTATAGGGGGCGGGAGACCCAGTACTTC. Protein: CASSFEVYRGRETQYF.